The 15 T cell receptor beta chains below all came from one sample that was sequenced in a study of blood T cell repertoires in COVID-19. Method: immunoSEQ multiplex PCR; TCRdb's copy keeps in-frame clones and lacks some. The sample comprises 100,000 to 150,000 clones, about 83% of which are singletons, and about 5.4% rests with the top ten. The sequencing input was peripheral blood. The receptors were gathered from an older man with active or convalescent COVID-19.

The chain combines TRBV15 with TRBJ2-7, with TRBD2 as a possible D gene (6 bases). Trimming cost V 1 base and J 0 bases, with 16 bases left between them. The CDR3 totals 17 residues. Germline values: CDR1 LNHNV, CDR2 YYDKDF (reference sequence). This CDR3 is CATSRVRGGAYSYEQYF. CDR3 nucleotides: TGTGCCACCAGCAGAGTCCGTGGCGGGGCTTACTCCTACGAGCAGTACTTC. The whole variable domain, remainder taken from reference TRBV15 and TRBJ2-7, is DAMVIQNPRYQVTQFGKPVTLSCSQTLNHNVMYWYQQKSSQAPKLLFHYYDKDFNNEADTPDNFQSRRPNTSFCFLDIRSPGLGDTAMYLCATSRVRGGAYSYEQYFGPGTRLTVT.

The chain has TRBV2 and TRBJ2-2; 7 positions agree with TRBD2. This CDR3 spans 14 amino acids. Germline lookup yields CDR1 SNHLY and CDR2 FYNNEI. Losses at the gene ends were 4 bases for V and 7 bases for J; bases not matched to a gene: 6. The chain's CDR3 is CASSGQGGDGELFF. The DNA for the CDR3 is TGTGCCAGCAGTGGGCAGGGAGGGGACGGGGAGCTGTTTTTT.

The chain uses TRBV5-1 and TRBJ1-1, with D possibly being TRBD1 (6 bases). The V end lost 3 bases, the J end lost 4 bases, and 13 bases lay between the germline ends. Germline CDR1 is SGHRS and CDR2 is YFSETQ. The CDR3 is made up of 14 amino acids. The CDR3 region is CASSSQGYLTEAFF. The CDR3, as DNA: TGCGCCAGCAGCTCCCAGGGGTACCTCACTGAAGCTTTCTTT. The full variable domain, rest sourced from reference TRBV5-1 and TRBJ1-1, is KAGVTQTPRYLIKTRGQQVTLSCSPISGHRSVSWYQQTPGQGLQFLFEYFSETQRNKGNFPGRFSGRQFSNSRSEMNVSTLELGDSALYLCASSSQGYLTEAFFGQGTRLTVV.

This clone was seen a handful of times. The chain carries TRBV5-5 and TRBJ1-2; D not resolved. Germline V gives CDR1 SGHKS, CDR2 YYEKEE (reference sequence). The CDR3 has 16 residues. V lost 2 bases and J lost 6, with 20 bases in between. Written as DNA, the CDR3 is TGTGCCAGCAGCTTCAGTAGAGGAGGTTCTTTAGATGGCTACACCTTC. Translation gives CASSFSRGGSLDGYTF.

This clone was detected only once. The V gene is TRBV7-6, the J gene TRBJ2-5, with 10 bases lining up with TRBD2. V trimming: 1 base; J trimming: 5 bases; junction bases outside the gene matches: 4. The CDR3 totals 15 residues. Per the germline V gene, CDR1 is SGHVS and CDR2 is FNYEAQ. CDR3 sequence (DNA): TGTGCCAGCAGCTTAGTAGCGGGGGGTTGGGAGACCCAGTACTTC. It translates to CASSLVAGGWETQYF.

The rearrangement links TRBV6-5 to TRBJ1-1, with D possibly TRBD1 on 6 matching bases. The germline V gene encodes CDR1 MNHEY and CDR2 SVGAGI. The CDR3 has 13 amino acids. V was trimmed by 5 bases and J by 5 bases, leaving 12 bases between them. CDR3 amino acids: CASSHQGRTEAFF. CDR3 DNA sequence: TGTGCCAGCAGTCACCAGGGGCGTACTGAAGCTTTCTTT.

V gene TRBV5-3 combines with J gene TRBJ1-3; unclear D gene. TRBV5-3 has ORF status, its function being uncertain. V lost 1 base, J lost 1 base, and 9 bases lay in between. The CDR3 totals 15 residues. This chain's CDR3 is CARSLNAPSGNTIYF. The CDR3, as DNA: TGTGCCAGAAGCTTGAACGCGCCTTCTGGAAACACCATATATTTT.

CDR3 residues: CASRSSGGAYEQYF. The CDR3 DNA sequence: TGTGCCAGCAGATCCAGCGGGGGGGCCTACGAGCAGTACTTC. The rearrangement links TRBV2 to TRBJ2-7, with TRBD2 matching 10 bases. Per the germline V gene, CDR1 is SNHLY and CDR2 is FYNNEI. The CDR3 has 14 residues. Losses at the gene ends were 6 bases for V and 2 bases for J; bases not matched to a gene: 4.

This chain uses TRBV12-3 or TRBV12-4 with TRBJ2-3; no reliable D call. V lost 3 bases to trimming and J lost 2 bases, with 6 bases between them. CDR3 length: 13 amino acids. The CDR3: CASSLGYTDTQYF. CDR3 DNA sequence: TGTGCCAGCAGTTTGGGCTACACAGATACGCAGTATTTT.

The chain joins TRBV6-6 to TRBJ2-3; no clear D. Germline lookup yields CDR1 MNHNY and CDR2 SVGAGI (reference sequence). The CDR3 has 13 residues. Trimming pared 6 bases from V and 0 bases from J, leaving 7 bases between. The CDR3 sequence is CASRMRSTDTQYF. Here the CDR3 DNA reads TGTGCCAGCAGGATGAGGAGCACAGATACGCAGTATTTT.

As DNA, the CDR3 is TGTGCCAGCAGCAAGCAGACTAGCGGGGGGGGTGGTGAGCAGTTCTTC. This codes for CASSKQTSGGGGEQFF. This chain links TRBV7-2 with TRBJ2-1; 14 bases map to TRBD2. Trimming cost V 5 bases and J 9 bases; bases outside gene matches: 9. CDR3 length: 16 residues. CDR1 and CDR2 from the germline V gene are SGHTA and FQGNSA.

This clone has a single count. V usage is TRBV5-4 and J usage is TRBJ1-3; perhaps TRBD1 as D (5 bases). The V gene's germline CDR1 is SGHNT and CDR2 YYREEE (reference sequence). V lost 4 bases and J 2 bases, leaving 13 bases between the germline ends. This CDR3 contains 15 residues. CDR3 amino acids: CASSPGRGAGNTIYF. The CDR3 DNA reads TGTGCCAGCAGCCCCGGGAGGGGCGCTGGAAACACCATATATTTT.

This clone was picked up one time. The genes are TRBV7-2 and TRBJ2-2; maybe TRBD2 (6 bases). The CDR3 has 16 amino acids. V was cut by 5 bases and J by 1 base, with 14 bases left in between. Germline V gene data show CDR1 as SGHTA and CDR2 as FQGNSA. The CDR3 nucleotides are TGTGCCAGCAGCCCGGGACGGCGGGGGAACACCGGGGAGCTGTTTTTT. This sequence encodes CASSPGRRGNTGELFF. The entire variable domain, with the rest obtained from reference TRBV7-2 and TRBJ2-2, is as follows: GAGVSQSPSNKVTEKGKDVELRCDPISGHTALYWYRQSLGQGLEFLIYFQGNSAPDKSGLPSDRFSAERTGGSVSTLTIQRTQQEDSAVYLCASSPGRRGNTGELFFGEGSRLTVL.

The CDR3: CASSLGGVEQFF. In DNA form, the CDR3 reads TGTGCCAGCAGCTTGGGGGGCGTTGAGCAGTTCTTC. The chain links TRBV5-5 to TRBJ2-1, with TRBD1 as a possible D gene (5 bases). V was clipped by 0 bases and J by 9 bases, with 7 bases between them. The CDR3 extends over 12 amino acids. Germline values: CDR1 SGHKS, CDR2 YYEKEE (reference sequence). The full variable domain, its missing parts supplied by reference TRBV5-5 and TRBJ2-1, is DAGVTQSPTHLIKTRGQQVTLRCSPISGHKSVSWYQQVLGQGPQFIFQYYEKEERGRGNFPDRFSARQFPNYSSELNVNALLLGDSALYLCASSLGGVEQFFGPGTRLTVL.

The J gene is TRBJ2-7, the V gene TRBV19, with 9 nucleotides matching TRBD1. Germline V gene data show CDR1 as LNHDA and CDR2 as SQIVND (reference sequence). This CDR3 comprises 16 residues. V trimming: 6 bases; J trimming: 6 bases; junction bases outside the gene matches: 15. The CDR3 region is CASSELTGTGSAEQYF. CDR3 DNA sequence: TGTGCCAGTAGCGAGCTTACCGGGACAGGGTCCGCCGAGCAGTACTTC.